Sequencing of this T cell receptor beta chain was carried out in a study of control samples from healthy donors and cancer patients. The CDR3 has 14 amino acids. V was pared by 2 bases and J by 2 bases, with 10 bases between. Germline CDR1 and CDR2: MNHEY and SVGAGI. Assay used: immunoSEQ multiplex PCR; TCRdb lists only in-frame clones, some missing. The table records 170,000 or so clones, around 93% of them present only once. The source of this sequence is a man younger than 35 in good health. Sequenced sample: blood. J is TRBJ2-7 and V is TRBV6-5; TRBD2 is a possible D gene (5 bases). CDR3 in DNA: TGTGCCAGCAGTTACCGGGGTATTACCTACGAGCAGTACTTC. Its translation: CASSYRGITYEQYF.